This T cell receptor (beta chain) appears in the sequencing data of a study of a mutant IDH1 vaccine in newly diagnosed glioma. Study results and limitations: Overall, about 93% of patients had vaccine-induced immune responses.

Germline CDR1 is SGHTA and CDR2 is FQGNSA. The CDR3 extends over 14 amino acids. Losses at the gene ends were 1 base for V and 7 bases for J; bases not matched to a gene: 3. Sequencing used immunoSEQ multiplex PCR; TCRdb keeps in-frame clones, though not all of them. The sample records about 88,000 clones, about 80% being singletons. As to this clone: What it binds is unknown.

Indicated time point: baseline, week 1 (first vaccination visit). The treatment is: pre-vaccination baseline after standard-of-care therapy. V is TRBV7-2 and J is TRBJ2-1; 8 nucleotides align to TRBD1. Sequencing used PBMCs, obtained from a glioma patient treated with radiotherapy, temozolomide or both. The receptor was isolated from a man between 35 and 55 years old with glioma. Some clones in this sample may be carry-over from other donors' samples. The chain's CDR3 is CASSLGRQGNEQFF. The CDR3 nucleotides are TGTGCCAGCAGCTTAGGCCGACAGGGGAATGAGCAGTTCTTC.